Listed here are 23 T cell receptor beta chains from one sample, sequenced in a study of shared clonotypes between healthy human individuals. Produced via immunoSEQ multiplex PCR; TCRdb's table is partial and in-frame only. The sample contains more than 1.2 million clones, 97% to 99% of which appear only once. Sequenced sample: naive CD4+ T cells sorted from blood. Stated subset: CD45RA+ positively selected. The source of these receptors is a man younger than 45 in good health.

V gene TRBV12-5 combines with J gene TRBJ1-1; no reliable D call. Deletions cut 7 bases from V and 0 bases from J, with 15 bases between. The CDR3 spans 15 residues. Per the germline V gene, CDR1 is LGHNT and CDR2 is FRNRAP. CDR3 loop: CASAQFQRLNTEAFF. CDR3 sequence (DNA): TGTGCTAGTGCCCAATTTCAGAGATTGAACACTGAAGCTTTCTTT. The whole variable domain, filled in from reference TRBV12-5 and TRBJ1-1, reads DARVTQTPRHKVTEMGQEVTMRCQPILGHNTVFWYRQTMMQGLELLAYFRNRAPLDDSGMPKDRFSAEMPDATLATLKIQPSEPRDSAVYFCASAQFQRLNTEAFFGQGTRLTVV.

In DNA, the CDR3 is TGCGCCAGCAGTGACACCCCCTCGGGGGCAGATACGCAGTATTTT. Translated, it gives CASSDTPSGADTQYF. The V gene is TRBV10-1, the J gene TRBJ2-3; the D gene is possibly TRBD2 (6 bases). The V and J ends lost 3 bases and 4 bases respectively, with 14 bases between them. CDR3 length: 15 residues. Germline V gives CDR1 WNHNN, CDR2 SYGVQD (reference sequence).

V and J are TRBV9 and TRBJ2-2; unclear D gene. Germline CDR1 reads SGDLS; CDR2 reads YYNGEE. V shed 4 bases and J shed 3 bases, with 4 bases lying between them. The CDR3 consists of 12 residues. CDR3 bases: TGTGCCAGCAGCCTACACACCGGGGAGCTGTTTTTT. This sequence encodes CASSLHTGELFF.

The chain couples TRBV5-6 to TRBJ2-1; a weak D match, TRBD2 (5 bases). This CDR3 contains 12 residues. V lost 5 bases to trimming and J lost 10 bases, with 13 bases between them. Per the germline V gene, CDR1 is SGHDT and CDR2 is YYEEEE. This CDR3 reads CASSPDRREQFF. The CDR3 bases are TGTGCCAGCAGTCCGGACCGGAGGGAGCAGTTCTTC.

The rearrangement links TRBV7-3 to TRBJ2-1; the D call may be TRBD1 or TRBD2 (5 bases each). This CDR3 comprises 16 residues. V lost 5 bases to trimming and J lost 2 bases, with 16 bases between them. CDR1 is SGHTA and CDR2 is FQGTGA in the germline V gene. The CDR3 loop is CASSPRWGSPYNEQFF. CDR3 in DNA: TGTGCCAGCAGCCCCCGTTGGGGGTCCCCCTACAATGAGCAGTTCTTC.

The J gene is TRBJ2-3, the V gene TRBV11-2; 14 bases align to TRBD2. V dropped 5 bases and J dropped 2; count of bases not matched to a gene: 6. CDR1 and CDR2 (germline): SGHAT, FQNNGV. This CDR3 region has 17 residues. DNA for the CDR3: TGTGCCAGCAGCGGAGGGACTAGCGGGAGATCCACAGATACGCAGTATTTT. This sequence encodes CASSGGTSGRSTDTQYF.

This sequence joins TRBV18 and TRBJ1-3, with D hard to call. The V end lost 6 bases, the J end lost 2 bases, and 17 bases lay between the germline ends. Germline values: CDR1 KGHSH, CDR2 LQKENI. This CDR3 is built from 16 residues. Here the CDR3 DNA reads TGTGCCAGCTCCGTGTTAGGAATTCGGACTGGAAACACCATATATTTT. Amino acids: CASSVLGIRTGNTIYF.

The chain joins TRBV5-1 to TRBJ2-3; perhaps TRBD2 as D (6 bases). V was shortened by 4 bases and J by 0 bases, with 12 bases between the two germline ends. CDR3 length: 15 amino acids. CDR1 is SGHRS and CDR2 is YFSETQ in the germline V gene. CDR3 sequence reads: CASSRSGFSTDTQYF. In DNA, the CDR3 is TGCGCCAGCAGCCGTAGCGGATTCAGCACAGATACGCAGTATTTT.

A note on this clone: Other nucleotide sequences from this sample produce the same CDR3. The rearrangement links TRBV5-1 to TRBJ2-5; unclear D gene. The V end lost 4 bases, the J end lost 1 base, and 11 bases lay between the germline ends. This CDR3 has 14 residues. Looked up from germline, CDR1 is SGHRS and CDR2 is YFSETQ. The DNA for the CDR3 is TGCGCCAGCAGCCTACTGCCCCTCCAAGAGACCCAGTACTTC. Protein: CASSLLPLQETQYF.

The rearrangement links TRBV7-9 to TRBJ1-2; D might be TRBD1 (6 bases). Germline V gene data show CDR1 as SEHNR and CDR2 as FQNEAQ (reference sequence). The V end lost 4 bases, the J end lost 8 bases, and 17 bases lay between the germline ends. The CDR3 consists of 14 residues. In DNA form, the CDR3 reads TGTGCCAGCAGCTACTACAGGGAGCGATCCGGCTACACCTTC. This sequence encodes CASSYYRERSGYTF.

The chain joins TRBV28 to TRBJ2-3; D possibly uses TRBD1 or TRBD2 (5 bases each). V was clipped by 2 bases and J by 1 base, with 10 bases between them. This CDR3 has 15 amino acids. Germline V gene data show CDR1 as MDHEN and CDR2 as SYDVKM. The CDR3 protein is CASSLRGVGTDTQYF. CDR3 DNA: TGTGCCAGCAGTTTAAGAGGGGTGGGCACAGATACGCAGTATTTT.

The chain combines TRBV11-2 with TRBJ2-7; maybe TRBD1 (6 bases). V was shortened by 5 bases and J by 5 bases, with 16 bases between the two germline ends. The CDR3 has 14 amino acids. Germline CDR1 reads SGHAT; CDR2 reads FQNNGV. Here the CDR3 reads CASSGLGGRNEQYF. The CDR3 nucleotides read TGTGCCAGCAGCGGCCTAGGGGGAAGGAACGAGCAGTACTTC.

This rearrangement joins TRBV7-6 to TRBJ2-2; D is uncertain. The CDR3 sequence is 16 residues long. CDR1 is SGHVS and CDR2 is FNYEAQ in the germline V gene. With 5 bases removed from V and 10 bases from J, the gap between germline ends came to 23 bases. This CDR3 is CASSRGRQVGSQELFF. The CDR3 DNA reads as TGTGCCAGCAGCCGAGGTCGCCAGGTTGGGTCCCAGGAGCTGTTTTTT.

The chain joins TRBV4-1 to TRBJ2-5, with 8 positions matching TRBD1. This CDR3 is 13 amino acids long. Trimming took 4 bases from V and 4 from J; bases not matched to a gene: 2. Germline assignment: CDR1 MGHRA and CDR2 YSYEKL. For the CDR3, the DNA is TGCGCCAGCAGCCTCACAGGGGGAGAGACCCAGTACTTC. Its translation: CASSLTGGETQYF.

The chain is built from TRBV6-1 and TRBJ1-1; a possible D gene is TRBD1 (6 bases). This CDR3 is 15 amino acids long. CDR1 and CDR2 from the germline V gene are MNHNS and SASEGT. The V gene lost 0 bases and the J gene lost 5 bases, with 13 bases spanning the gap. DNA for the CDR3: TGTGCCAGCAGTGAAGCGGGACATTTTGGAACTGAAGCTTTCTTT. Amino acid sequence: CASSEAGHFGTEAFF.

V and J are TRBV30 and TRBJ2-3; 12 bases are shared with TRBD2. The CDR3 loop spans 18 amino acids. The germline V gene has CDR1 GTSNPN and CDR2 SVGIG (reference sequence). Trimming took 2 bases from V and 1 from J; bases not matched to a gene: 10. Here the CDR3 reads CAWSRLAGGPRRTDTQYF. Written as DNA, the CDR3 is TGTGCCTGGAGTCGGCTAGCGGGAGGGCCGCGACGCACAGATACGCAGTATTTT.

The chain joins TRBV15 to TRBJ2-2; 11 bases fit TRBD1. The germline V gene has CDR1 LNHNV and CDR2 YYDKDF (reference sequence). The length of the CDR3 is 15 residues. Trimming at V came to 5 bases and at J to 6 bases, leaving 5 bases not matched to a gene. CDR3 sequence reads: CATSWDRGKPGELFF. The CDR3 DNA follows: TGTGCCACCAGCTGGGACAGGGGGAAGCCCGGGGAGCTGTTTTTT. The variable domain in full, with the rest retrieved from reference TRBV15 and TRBJ2-2, is DAMVIQNPRYQVTQFGKPVTLSCSQTLNHNVMYWYQQKSSQAPKLLFHYYDKDFNNEADTPDNFQSRRPNTSFCFLDIRSPGLGDTAMYLCATSWDRGKPGELFFGEGSRLTVL.

The chain has TRBV9 and TRBJ1-1; D is unclear. This CDR3 has 14 amino acids. Between the trimmed V and J ends, which lost 2 bases and 1 base, there was a span of 9 bases. Per the germline V gene, CDR1 is SGDLS and CDR2 is YYNGEE. The CDR3 nucleotides read TGTGCCAGCAGCGTCGCCATGGGGAACACTGAAGCTTTCTTT. This gives the protein CASSVAMGNTEAFF. Together with reference TRBV9 and TRBJ1-1, the CDR3 gives the full variable domain: DSGVTQTPKHLITATGQRVTLRCSPRSGDLSVYWYQQSLDQGLQFLIQYYNGEERAKGNILERFSAQQFPDLHSELNLSSLELGDSALYFCASSVAMGNTEAFFGQGTRLTVV.

The gene calls are TRBV21-1 and TRBJ2-2. TRBV21-1 is annotated as a pseudogene. This CDR3 comprises 17 residues. Written as DNA, the CDR3 is TGTGCCAGCAGCAAAGAGAAGAGGGGCTCCGGCACCGGGGAGCTGTTTTTT. This encodes CASSKEKRGSGTGELFF.

The CDR3 nucleotides read TGTGCCAGCAGCTTAGAGGGTACTACACACGTCAATGAGCAGTTCTTC. Translating gives CASSLEGTTHVNEQFF. This chain connects TRBV7-3 to TRBJ2-1; D is perhaps TRBD2 (5 bases). CDR1 and CDR2 (germline): SGHTA, FQGTGA. The V end lost 2 bases, the J end lost 6 bases, and 17 bases lay between the germline ends. The CDR3 runs 16 residues.

The genes are TRBV6-1 and TRBJ1-2, with 10 bases identical to TRBD1. The CDR3 totals 13 residues. CDR1 is MNHNS, CDR2 SASEGT, per germline. V gave up 4 bases and J gave up 10 bases; unmatched junction bases: 6. The CDR3 region has the DNA TGTGCCAGCAGTGTGAGGGACAGGGGACTCTACACCTTC. This codes for CASSVRDRGLYTF.

As for this clone: The same CDR3 can be traced to other DNA sequences in this sample. This rearrangement joins TRBV15 to TRBJ2-7, with 9 bases aligning to TRBD1. There are 14 residues in the CDR3. V trimming: 3 bases; J trimming: 3 bases; junction bases outside the gene matches: 3. CDR1 and CDR2 (germline): LNHNV, YYDKDF (reference sequence). CDR3 sequence reads: CATSRGQGVYEQYF. As DNA, the CDR3 is TGTGCCACCAGCAGGGGACAGGGAGTCTACGAGCAGTACTTC.

This chain connects TRBV5-4 to TRBJ2-7; 9 bases are shared with TRBD1. Germline V CDR1 and CDR2: SGHNT, YYREEE (reference sequence). With V trimmed by 1 base and J by 0 bases, 5 bases remained unmatched. This CDR3 spans 16 amino acids. In DNA form, the CDR3 reads TGTGCCAGCAGCTTGCCAACAGGGGGCATCTCCTACGAGCAGTACTTC. Its protein product is CASSLPTGGISYEQYF.